The rows below give T cell receptor beta chains drawn from one sample of a study of technical replicates of blood from a few donors. The assay was immunoSEQ multiplex PCR, and TCRdb's table has in-frame clones only and misses some. The table includes 55,000 to 75,000 clones, roughly 94% detected once. Sequences were obtained from T cells isolated from PBMCs. The receptors derive from a human donor in good health. The CDR3 runs from the conserved cysteine through the conserved F or W. Each record gives: clone size, V gene, J gene, D gene, CDR3 length, CDR3 DNA, CDR3 protein. The D gene is left open where the match is weak. Expanded clones are given a class, and other clones once, few, many or no size at all.

>.|TRBV6-5|TRBJ2-7|.|14
TGTGCCAGCAGTTACACGAAAGGCGGCTACGAGCAGTACTTC
CASSYTKGGYEQYF
>.|TRBV7-3|TRBJ1-1|TRBD1|15
TGTGCCAGCAGCCTGGGACAGGGGGCTCAAACTGAAGCTTTCTTT
CASSLGQGAQTEAFF
>.|TRBV6-5|TRBJ2-7|TRBD1|13
TGTGCCAGCAGGAGGGGACAGCTCTACGAGCAGTACTTC
CASRRGQLYEQYF
>.|TRBV7-9|TRBJ2-5|TRBD1|14
TGTGCCAGCAGCCCCCGGGACAGTCTGGAGACCCAGTACTTC
CASSPRDSLETQYF
>once|TRBV4-1|TRBJ2-1|TRBD2|15
TGCGCCAGCAGCACCCTCCTGCGGGAGGGCGATGAGCAGTTCTTC
CASSTLLREGDEQFF
>.|TRBV10-2|TRBJ2-3|.|13
TGCGCCTACAAAGCCGGGGGCACAGATACGCAGTATTTT
CAYKAGGTDTQYF
>.|TRBV30|TRBJ2-7|TRBD2|17
TGTGCCTGGAGTCGAGCGGGAGGATCTAGTTTCTCCTACGAGCAGTACTTC
CAWSRAGGSSFSYEQYF
>.|TRBV11-3|TRBJ2-5|TRBD2|14
TGTGCCAGCAGCAAAGCGGGACTCCAAGAGACCCAGTACTTC
CASSKAGLQETQYF
>.|TRBV7-8|TRBJ2-1|TRBD1|13
TGTGCCAGCAGCGAGGACAGGGGAGATGAGCAGTTCTTC
CASSEDRGDEQFF
>.|TRBV19|TRBJ2-1|TRBD2|16
TGTGCCAGTAGGAGGCGCGCGGCGGGAGGTAACAATGAGCAGTTCTTC
CASRRRAAGGNNEQFF
>.|TRBV6-5|TRBJ1-1|.|16
TGTGCCAGCAGTTACTCGGCAGGGTGGTCGAACACTGAAGCTTTCTTT
CASSYSAGWSNTEAFF
>.|TRBV6-5|TRBJ1-1|.|14
TGTGCCAGCAGTCCCCCTTCGGGGAGAACTGAAGCTTTCTTT
CASSPPSGRTEAFF
>once|TRBV6-5|TRBJ2-7|.|13
TGTGCCAGCAGTTACTCCTACAGATTCGAGCAGTACTTC
CASSYSYRFEQYF
>.|TRBV4-1|TRBJ2-3|.|17
TGCGCCAGCAGCCAAGAGCAGCGGAGATTGGGTGGGAATACGCAGTATTTT
CASSQEQRRLGGNTQYF
>.|TRBV5-6|TRBJ1-1|.|14
TGTGCCAGCAGCTTAGGGGCTGGGGGGGCTGAAGCTTTCTTT
CASSLGAGGAEAFF
>.|TRBV5-1|TRBJ2-7|TRBD1|14
TGCGCCAGCAGCTTTAGGACAGGGGGCAATGAGCAGTACTTC
CASSFRTGGNEQYF
>.|TRBV5-1|TRBJ1-1|TRBD1|15
TGCGCCAGCAGCTCGATGGGACAGGGGGGCACTGAAGCTTTCTTT
CASSSMGQGGTEAFF
>once|TRBV9|TRBJ1-2|TRBD1|17
TGTGCCAGCAGCGTAGGTCTTAGGGGACAGGGCCAGAATGGCTACACCTTC
CASSVGLRGQGQNGYTF
>.|TRBV5-1|TRBJ2-7|.|15
TGCGCCAGCAGCCTTGGGAAAAGGGGGTCCTACGAGCAGTACTTC
CASSLGKRGSYEQYF
>.|TRBV6-1|TRBJ1-1|TRBD1|15
TGTGCCAGCAGGTATGACAGGGAAAGGGACACTGAAGCTTTCTTT
CASRYDRERDTEAFF
>.|TRBV19|TRBJ2-1|TRBD2|16
TGTGCCAGTAGTACACGACTAGCGGGAGGGCCCAATGAGCAGTTCTTC
CASSTRLAGGPNEQFF
>.|TRBV6-5|TRBJ2-6|.|15
TGTGCCAGCAGTAATAGCCTCCCTGGGGCCAACGTCCTGACTTTC
CASSNSLPGANVLTF
>.|TRBV6-5|TRBJ1-2|.|11
TGTGCCACGGCGGGGGTTTATGGCTACACCTTC
CATAGVYGYTF
>.|TRBV7-8|TRBJ1-2|TRBD1|14
TGTGCCAGCAGCTTCGACACAGGGGGGGATGGCTACACCTTC
CASSFDTGGDGYTF
>.|TRBV7-2|TRBJ2-1|TRBD2|13
TGTGCCAGCAGCTCTATAGCGGGAGATGAGCAGTTCTTC
CASSSIAGDEQFF
>.|TRBV7-8|TRBJ2-7|TRBD2|15
TGTGCCAGCAACCCTGGGCCTAGCGGCTCCTACGAGCAGTACTTC
CASNPGPSGSYEQYF
>.|TRBV18|TRBJ1-1|TRBD1|14
TGTGCCAGCTCCAAGGACAGGGGGGACACTGAAGCTTTCTTT
CASSKDRGDTEAFF
>.|TRBV7-2|TRBJ2-1|TRBD1|15
TGTGCCAGCAGCTCAATGGGACAGGGGGTCGATGAGCAGTTCTTC
CASSSMGQGVDEQFF
>.|TRBV11-2|TRBJ1-3|TRBD1|15
TGTGCCAGCAGCTGGGACAGGGGGACTGGAAACACCATATATTTT
CASSWDRGTGNTIYF
>.|TRBV4-1|TRBJ2-7|TRBD1|13
TGCGCCAGCAGCCGGGACAGCTCCTACGAGCAGTACTTC
CASSRDSSYEQYF
>.|TRBV4-2|TRBJ2-7|.|16
TGTGCCAGCAGCCGCCGCCGAGGGGCAGGGGACGGCGAGCAGTACTTC
CASSRRRGAGDGEQYF
>.|TRBV6-5|TRBJ2-7|.|12
TGTGCCAGCAGACGGACAGCATACGAGCAGTACTTC
CASRRTAYEQYF
>.|TRBV4-2|TRBJ1-1|TRBD1|16
TGTGCCAGCAGCCAAGACGCTGTACAGGGGGTGACTGAAGCTTTCTTT
CASSQDAVQGVTEAFF
>.|TRBV5-1|TRBJ2-3|.|14
TGCGCCAGCAGCCTGTCGAAGCCGACAGATACGCAGTATTTT
CASSLSKPTDTQYF
>.|TRBV6-7|TRBJ1-5|TRBD1|16
TGTGCCAGCAGTCAATGTCAGGGGGCAAGCAATCAGCCCCAGCATTTT
CASSQCQGASNQPQHF
>.|TRBV11-1|TRBJ2-7|.|18
TGTGCCAGCAGCTTTGGGCCCTCGGGAGGGACAGGGCCCTACGAGCAGTACTTC
CASSFGPSGGTGPYEQYF
>.|TRBV18|TRBJ1-1|TRBD1|16
TGTGCCAGCTCACCTCAATTACAGGGGGAAGGCACTGAAGCTTTCTTT
CASSPQLQGEGTEAFF
>.|TRBV9|TRBJ2-5|TRBD2|14
TGTGCCAGCAGCGTAAGCCCTAGCGGGGAGACCCAGTACTTC
CASSVSPSGETQYF
>once|TRBV7-2|TRBJ2-7|TRBD2|16
TGTGCCAGCAGCTTAGGGACTAGCGGGATCTCCTACGAGCAGTACTTC
CASSLGTSGISYEQYF
>.|TRBV7-6|TRBJ2-1|.|15
TGTGCCAGCAGCGGGGGGTTGGGATACGGTACTGAGCAGTTCTTC
CASSGGLGYGTEQFF
>.|TRBV19|TRBJ1-2|.|13
TGTGCCAGTAGTCTGGGGACTGTCTATGGCTACACCTTC
CASSLGTVYGYTF
>.|TRBV2|TRBJ2-1|TRBD2|14
TGTGCCAGCAGGGGACTAGTAGCCTACAATGAGCAGTTCTTC
CASRGLVAYNEQFF
>.|TRBV10-1|TRBJ2-2|.|13
TGCGCCAGCAGTCCGCAGGGAACCGGGGAGCTGTTTTTT
CASSPQGTGELFF
>.|TRBV9|TRBJ1-4|TRBD1|16
TGTGCCAGCAGCGAAAATGGACAGGGTTCTAATGAAAAACTGTTTTTT
CASSENGQGSNEKLFF
>.|TRBV15|TRBJ2-1|.|15
TGTGCCACCAGCAGAGCGGGAGAGCCCTACAATGAGCAGTTCTTC
CATSRAGEPYNEQFF
>.|TRBV7-6|TRBJ2-1|TRBD2|15
TGTGCCAGCAGCTTAGTACTAGCGGGAGAGTATGAGCAGTTCTTC
CASSLVLAGEYEQFF
>.|TRBV7-8|TRBJ2-7|.|13
TGTGCCAGCAGCTTAGTAGAGAGCAGGGCGCAGTACTTC
CASSLVESRAQYF
>.|TRBV28|TRBJ1-1|.|14
TGTGCCAGCAGTTTGTCGGGGGTAAGGACTGAAGCTTTCTTT
CASSLSGVRTEAFF
>.|TRBV5-5|TRBJ1-2|TRBD1|15
TGTGCCAGCGGGGACTCGACAGGGATCGGCTATGGCTACACCTTC
CASGDSTGIGYGYTF
>.|TRBV2|TRBJ2-5|TRBD2|15
TGTGCCAGCAGTGACACTAGCGGCCCCTCGGAGACCCAGTACTTC
CASSDTSGPSETQYF
>.|TRBV19|TRBJ2-7|TRBD1|15
TGTGCCAGTAGTAGCCGGGACAGGAGCTCCTACGAGCAGTACTTC
CASSSRDRSSYEQYF
>.|TRBV6-5|TRBJ2-1|.|11
TGTGCCAGCAGGGGGGCTCTCGAGCAGTTCTTC
CASRGALEQFF
>.|TRBV19|TRBJ1-2|.|16
TGTGCCCCTCTGAATCCCAAGACCGGAGTAAGTGATGGCTACACCTTC
CAPLNPKTGVSDGYTF